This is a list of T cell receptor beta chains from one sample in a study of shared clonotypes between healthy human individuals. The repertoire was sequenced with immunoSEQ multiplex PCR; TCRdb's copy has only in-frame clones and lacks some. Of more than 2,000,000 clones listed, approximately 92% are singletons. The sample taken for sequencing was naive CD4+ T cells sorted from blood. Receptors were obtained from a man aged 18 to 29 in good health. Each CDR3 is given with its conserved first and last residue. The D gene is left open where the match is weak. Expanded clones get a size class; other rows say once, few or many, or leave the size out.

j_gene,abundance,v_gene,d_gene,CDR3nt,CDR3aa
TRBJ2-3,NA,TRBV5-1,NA,TGCGCCAGCAGGGAGGGGGAAGATACGCAGTATTTT,CASREGEDTQYF
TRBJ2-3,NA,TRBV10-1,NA,TGCGCCAGCAGTTTAGGGTACGACAGGGACTTACGAATAAGTACGCAGTATTTT,CASSLGYDRDLRISTQYF
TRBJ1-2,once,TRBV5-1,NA,TGCGCCAGCAGCTTGCAGGGGCGCGGCAACTATGGCTACACCTTC,CASSLQGRGNYGYTF
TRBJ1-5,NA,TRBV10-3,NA,TGTGCCATCAGTGAGTCGTTGTGGCCCCAGCATTTT,CAISESLWPQHF
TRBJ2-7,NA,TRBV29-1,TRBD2,TGCAGCGTCCGGACTAGCGGGAGTGGCGAGCAGTACTTC,CSVRTSGSGEQYF
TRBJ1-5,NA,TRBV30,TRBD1,TGTGCCTGGAGTGGTGACAGGGGGTGGAATCAGCCCCAGCATTTT,CAWSGDRGWNQPQHF
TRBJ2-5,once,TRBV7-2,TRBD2,TGTGCCAGCAGCTTAGTGGGAGGGACTAGCGGGAGTCAGACCCAGTACTTC,CASSLVGGTSGSQTQYF
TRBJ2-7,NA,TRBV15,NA,TGTGCCACCAGCAGAGAAAGAGGAGAGCAGTACTTC,CATSRERGEQYF
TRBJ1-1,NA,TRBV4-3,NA,TGCGCCAGCAGCCAATACAGTTACACTGAAGCTTTCTTT,CASSQYSYTEAFF
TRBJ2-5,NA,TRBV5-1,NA,TGCGCCAGCTCCCAGGTAGGGGAAGAGACCCAGTACTTC,CASSQVGEETQYF
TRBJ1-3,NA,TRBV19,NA,TGTGCCAGTAGTATTTCACAAACTGGAAACACCATATATTTT,CASSISQTGNTIYF
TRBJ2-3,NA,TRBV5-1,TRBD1,TGCGCCAGCGGACAGGGTGAAAGCACAGATACGCAGTATTTT,CASGQGESTDTQYF
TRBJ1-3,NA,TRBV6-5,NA,TGTGCCAGCATGAGATCACCGAGCTCTGGAAACACCATATATTTT,CASMRSPSSGNTIYF
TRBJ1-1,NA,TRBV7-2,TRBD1,TGTGCCAGCAGCTTAGCGGGACAGCGGGCTTTCTTT,CASSLAGQRAFF
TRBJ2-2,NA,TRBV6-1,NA,TGTGCCAGCATAGCTTTGAGGAACACCGGGGAGCTGTTTTTT,CASIALRNTGELFF
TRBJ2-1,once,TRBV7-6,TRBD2,TGTGCCAGCAGCTTACGTGGTAGCGGGATTACTAATGAGCAGTTCTTC,CASSLRGSGITNEQFF
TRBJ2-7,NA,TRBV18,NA,TGTGCCAGCTCACCCCTCCTGATCGGGAGCTCCTACGAGCAGTACTTC,CASSPLLIGSSYEQYF
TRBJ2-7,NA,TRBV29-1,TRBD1,TGCAGCACCTCGACCGGGACAGGGGAGAGAGAGCAGTACTTC,CSTSTGTGEREQYF
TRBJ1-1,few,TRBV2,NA,TGTGCCAGCAGTGAAGCAAACAGGAACACTGAAGCTTTCTTT,CASSEANRNTEAFF
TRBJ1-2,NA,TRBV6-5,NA,TGTGCCAGCAGTTACTCTACAGCTAACTATGGCTACACCTTC,CASSYSTANYGYTF
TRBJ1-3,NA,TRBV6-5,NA,TGTGCCAGCAGTTACAATCTGGGGCACGGAAACACCATATATTTT,CASSYNLGHGNTIYF
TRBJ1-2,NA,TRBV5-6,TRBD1,TGTGCCAGCAGCAAGACAGGGTCTAACTATGGCTACACCTTC,CASSKTGSNYGYTF
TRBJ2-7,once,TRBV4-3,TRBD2,TGCGCCAGCAGCCAAGTGACTAGCGGGTCCTACGAGCAGTACTTC,CASSQVTSGSYEQYF
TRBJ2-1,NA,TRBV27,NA,TGTGCCAGCAGCCCTAAGGGGGGGGCGGGTGAGCAGTTCTTC,CASSPKGGAGEQFF
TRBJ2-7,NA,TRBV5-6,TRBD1,TGTGCCAGCAGCTCCTCCGGGACAGGGATGTTCTACGAGCAGTACTTC,CASSSSGTGMFYEQYF
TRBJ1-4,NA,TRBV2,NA,TGTGCCAGCAGTGAGGGCCAGTTGGCGAGGGAAAAACTGTTTTTT,CASSEGQLAREKLFF
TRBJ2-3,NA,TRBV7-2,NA,TGTGCCAGCAGCTTAGCGCAGGGCGGGCCTAGCACAGATACGCAGTATTTT,CASSLAQGGPSTDTQYF
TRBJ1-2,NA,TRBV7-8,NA,TGTGCCAGCAGCGGGCGGACAGACCCCACGGGTGGCTACACCTTC,CASSGRTDPTGGYTF
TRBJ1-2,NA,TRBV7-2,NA,TGTGCCAGCAGCTTAATTAATGCCTATGGCTACACCTTC,CASSLINAYGYTF
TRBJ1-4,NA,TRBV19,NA,TGTGCCAGTAGTATAGATCTAGCAGGGGCGGAAAAACTGTTTTTT,CASSIDLAGAEKLFF
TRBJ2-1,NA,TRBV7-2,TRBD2,TGTGCCAGCAGCAAGGAAGTACTCAGGACTAGCGGGAGTAATGAGCAGTTCTTC,CASSKEVLRTSGSNEQFF
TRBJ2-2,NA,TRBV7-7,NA,TGTGCTAGCAGCTTAGAGGCCGGGACAACCTTCACCGGGGAGCTGTTTTTT,CASSLEAGTTFTGELFF
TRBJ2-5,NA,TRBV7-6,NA,TGTGCCAGCAGCTTGGATGGGGTCACGACCCAGTACTTC,CASSLDGVTTQYF
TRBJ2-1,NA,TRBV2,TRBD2,TGTGCCAGCAGTGGAGACGGACTAGCGGATAATGAGCAGTTCTTC,CASSGDGLADNEQFF
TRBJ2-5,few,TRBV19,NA,TGTGCCAGTAGTCCCGGACTGGTGGAGACCCAGTACTTC,CASSPGLVETQYF
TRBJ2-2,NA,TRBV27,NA,TGTGCCAGCACCTTAAGGGCCCAGCGGCAGGGGGGAAACACCGGGGAGCTGTTTTTT,CASTLRAQRQGGNTGELFF
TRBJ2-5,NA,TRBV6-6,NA,TGTGCCAGCAGTCTTACCGGGACGAGAGGACAAGAGACCCAGTACTTC,CASSLTGTRGQETQYF